These 17 T cell receptor beta chains originate from one sample sequenced in a study of cytomegalovirus exposure and HLA in healthy donors. PCR employed 60 Vbeta and 13 Jbeta primers. Profiling relied on immunoSEQ multiplex PCR, and the TCRdb table lists in-frame clones only, not all of them. The sample shows fewer than 140,000 clones, over 55% of them seen only once. The sequencing sample was made of PBMCs. The receptors derive from a female donor in good health and CMV-seronegative.

V usage is TRBV27 and J usage is TRBJ2-1, with 11 bases lining up with TRBD2. Germline V lookup: CDR1 MNHEY, CDR2 SMNVEV (reference sequence). Trimming removed 3 bases from V and 5 bases from J; junction bases left unmatched: 3. This CDR3 spans 15 amino acids. The DNA of the CDR3 is TGTGCCAGCAGTTTTGTAGCGGGAGGGGACAATGAGCAGTTCTTC. It yields the protein CASSFVAGGDNEQFF.

The chain links TRBV30 to TRBJ2-7, with 9 positions matching TRBD2. Germline V lookup: CDR1 GTSNPN, CDR2 SVGIG (reference sequence). V shed 0 bases and J 4 bases; nucleotides not matched to a gene: 7. This CDR3 has 15 amino acids. The CDR3 sequence: CAWSVRGTSRYEQYF. The CDR3 DNA is TGTGCCTGGAGTGTACGTGGGACTAGCAGGTACGAGCAGTACTTC.

The chain has TRBV7-9 and TRBJ2-2; D perhaps matches TRBD2 (6 bases). The V end was cut by 2 bases, the J end by 10 bases, with 14 bases between. The germline gives CDR1 SEHNR, CDR2 FQNEAQ (reference sequence). The CDR3 extends over 14 amino acids. The CDR3 nucleotides read TGTGCCAGCAGCTTATCGGAGGGACCGGAGGAGCTGTTTTTT. Amino acids: CASSLSEGPEELFF.

In this sample, this clone turned up once. The chain links TRBV5-4 to TRBJ2-7; TRBD2 matches at 8 bases. The V gene's germline CDR1 is SGHNT and CDR2 YYREEE (reference sequence). The CDR3 consists of 14 residues. V was pared by 5 bases and J by 6 bases, with 10 bases of the junction left unmatched. CDR3 amino acids: CASRTELAAGEQYF. As DNA, the CDR3 is TGTGCCAGCAGGACTGAACTAGCGGCAGGCGAGCAGTACTTC.

This clone has just a few counts. This rearrangement joins TRBV10-2 to TRBJ2-1; TRBD1 aligns across 8 bases. Per germline, CDR1 WSHSY and CDR2 SAAADI. This CDR3 is 15 amino acids long. J was trimmed by 11 bases and V by 2 bases; bases with no gene match: 11. CDR3 sequence: CASSERQGAGWQQFF. The CDR3 DNA sequence: TGCGCCAGCAGTGAGCGGCAGGGGGCTGGGTGGCAGCAGTTCTTC.

This clone has only a few counts. CDR3 protein: CASSLDSLSYEQYF. The CDR3 DNA reads TGTGCCAGCAGCTTAGACAGCCTCTCCTACGAGCAGTACTTC. The V gene is TRBV7-9, the J gene TRBJ2-7, with D unclear. V gave up 1 base and J gave up 0 bases, with 7 bases separating them. CDR1 is SEHNR and CDR2 is FQNEAQ in the germline V gene (reference sequence). The CDR3 is 14 residues long.

The chain is built from TRBV6-6 and TRBJ2-2; D gene uncertain. This CDR3 contains 16 residues. Germline values: CDR1 MNHNY, CDR2 SVGAGI (reference sequence). V was pared by 2 bases and J by 0 bases, with 10 bases between. The chain's CDR3 is CASSYKAAANTGELFF. CDR3 DNA: TGTGCCAGCAGTTACAAGGCGGCAGCGAACACCGGGGAGCTGTTTTTT.

The chain couples TRBV6-5 to TRBJ2-2; D may be TRBD2 (5 bases). The V end lost 11 bases, the J end lost 0 bases, and 13 bases lay between the germline ends. CDR1 and CDR2 (germline): MNHEY, SVGAGI. This CDR3 spans 14 amino acids. The CDR3 here is CASSGASNTGELFF. The CDR3 coding sequence is TGTGCCTCAAGCGGAGCCTCGAACACCGGGGAGCTGTTTTTT.

V and J are TRBV2 and TRBJ1-3; weak D call: TRBD1 (6 bases). Trimming stripped 1 base from V and 2 bases from J, with 9 bases between. The CDR3 extends over 15 amino acids. Germline-derived CDR1 and CDR2 are SNHLY and FYNNEI. The CDR3 region is CASSEGWTAGNTIYF. The DNA for the CDR3 is TGTGCCAGCAGTGAAGGGTGGACAGCTGGAAACACCATATATTTT. Full variable domain (remainder filled in from reference TRBV2 and TRBJ1-3): EPEVTQTPSHQVTQMGQEVILRCVPISNHLYFYWYRQILGQKVEFLVSFYNNEISEKSEIFDDQFSVERPDGSNFTLKIRSTKLEDSAMYFCASSEGWTAGNTIYFGEGSWLTVV.

The rearrangement uses TRBV5-8 and TRBJ2-1, with 8 bases identical to TRBD2. Trimming took 6 bases from V and 6 from J; bases not matched to a gene: 8. Germline V gene data show CDR1 as SGHTS and CDR2 as YDEGEE. CDR3 length equals 14 residues. DNA of the CDR3: TGTGCCAGCAACCCTAGCGGGCTGGGCAATGAGCAGTTCTTC. Translated: CASNPSGLGNEQFF.

This chain links TRBV6-6 with TRBJ1-5; D is undetermined. Germline values: CDR1 MNHNY, CDR2 SVGAGI (reference sequence). Deletions cut 1 base from V and 5 bases from J, with 12 bases between. There are 15 residues in the CDR3. The CDR3 bases are TGTGCCAGCAGTTACTTACAGCGGTTGGATCAGCCCCAGCATTTT. Translation: CASSYLQRLDQPQHF.

This clone occurred a few times. The V and J genes are TRBV30 and TRBJ1-2; D gene unclear. V lost 0 bases, J lost 1 base, and 15 bases lay in between. The CDR3 contains 16 residues. Germline loops: CDR1 GTSNPN, CDR2 SVGIG (reference sequence). The CDR3 reads CAWSVGEWTFNYGYTF. The CDR3 nucleotides are TGTGCCTGGAGTGTAGGCGAGTGGACTTTTAACTATGGCTACACCTTC.

The chain recombines TRBV7-6 with TRBJ2-7; TRBD1 matches 8 bases. The length of the CDR3 is 15 residues. After removal of 1 base from V and 5 bases from J, the junction contained 7 bases not matched to a gene. Germline lookup yields CDR1 SGHVS and CDR2 FNYEAQ. CDR3 DNA sequence: TGTGCCAGCAGCTTAGAACAGGGGGAATGGGACGAGCAGTACTTC. Amino acid sequence: CASSLEQGEWDEQYF.

The chain employs TRBV4-1 and TRBJ2-7, with D possibly matching TRBD1 (5 bases). CDR3 length: 15 residues. Germline CDR1 MGHRA, CDR2 YSYEKL. V lost 2 bases and J 2 bases, leaving 13 bases between the germline ends. The CDR3 DNA follows: TGCGCCAGCAGCCAACAGGGCCGCACCCCCTACGAGCAGTACTTC. Its protein product is CASSQQGRTPYEQYF.

This clone showed up just once. This chain connects TRBV4-1 to TRBJ2-7; 7 bases map to TRBD2. This CDR3 has 15 residues. With V trimmed by 0 bases and J by 4 bases, 6 bases remained unmatched. Germline CDR1 reads MGHRA; CDR2 reads YSYEKL. CDR3 protein: CASSQDRASGYEQYF. The CDR3 DNA follows: TGCGCCAGCAGCCAAGATCGGGCTAGCGGTTACGAGCAGTACTTC.

This clone was observed a few times. The genes are TRBV4-1 and TRBJ2-5; the D gene is possibly TRBD2 (5 bases). Trimming took 0 bases from V and 5 from J, leaving 13 bases between them. The CDR3 loop spans 15 amino acids. The germline V gene encodes CDR1 MGHRA and CDR2 YSYEKL. This CDR3 is CASSQEGRGTETQYF. CDR3 coding DNA: TGCGCCAGCAGCCAAGAAGGTCGGGGAACGGAGACCCAGTACTTC.

The chain couples TRBV14 to TRBJ2-7, with D possibly matching TRBD1 (6 bases). The V end lost 8 bases, the J end lost 0 bases, and 14 bases lay between the germline ends. This CDR3 has 14 amino acids. Germline V gives CDR1 SGHDN, CDR2 FVKESK. CDR3 region: CASRPGTSSYEQYF. The CDR3, as DNA: TGTGCCAGCCGACCCGGGACATCCTCCTACGAGCAGTACTTC.